This T cell receptor (beta chain) was sequenced in a study of CD8 T cells in Susac syndrome. Findings and caveats of the study: Only a relatively small number of individuals were included in the TCR sequencing and HLA analysis.

About 0.45 to 1 ug RNA was reverse transcribed with random hexamers. Amplification of TCR beta CDR3 used immunoSEQ multiplex PCR across 54 Vbeta and 13 Jbeta. Via MiXCR, TCRdb re-called the immunoSEQ multiplex PCR reads, giving one row per CDR3 protein. Seen here are some 300,000 distinct CDR3 sequences, around nine tenths observed once, and the top ten hold about 0.17%. On this clonotype: Antigen unknown.

What was sequenced was CD8+ T cells from PBMCs. The source of this sequence is a human donor with multiple sclerosis.

As DNA, the CDR3 is TGTGCCAGCAGCTCACTGGGACACACAGATACGCAGTATTTT. Encoded protein: CASSSLGHTDTQYF. The J gene is TRBJ2-3, the V gene TRBV13; possible D gene TRBD1, 6 bases. CDR3 length: 14 residues. Looked up from germline, CDR1 is PRHDT and CDR2 is FYEKMQ (reference sequence). V lost 4 bases to trimming and J lost 2 bases, with 10 bases between them.